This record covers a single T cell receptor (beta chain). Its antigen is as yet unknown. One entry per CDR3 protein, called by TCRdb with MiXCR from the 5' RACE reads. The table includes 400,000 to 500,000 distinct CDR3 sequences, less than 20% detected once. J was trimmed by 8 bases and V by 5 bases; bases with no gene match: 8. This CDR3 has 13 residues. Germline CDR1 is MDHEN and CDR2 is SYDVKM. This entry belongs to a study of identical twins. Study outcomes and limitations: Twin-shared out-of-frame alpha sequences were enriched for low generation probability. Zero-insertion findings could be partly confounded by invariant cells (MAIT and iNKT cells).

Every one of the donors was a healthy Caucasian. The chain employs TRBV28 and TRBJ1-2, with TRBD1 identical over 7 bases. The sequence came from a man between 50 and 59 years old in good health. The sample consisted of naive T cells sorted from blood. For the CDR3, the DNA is TGTGCCAGCAGTCCACTCGACAGGGTAGGCTACACCTTC. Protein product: CASSPLDRVGYTF.